This T cell receptor beta chain was observed in a study of technical replicates of blood from a handful of donors. V was clipped by 0 bases and J by 6 bases, with 21 bases between them. This CDR3 contains 18 residues. Germline-derived CDR1 and CDR2 are LGHNA and YNFKEQ. Assay: immunoSEQ multiplex PCR; the TCRdb copy retains only in-frame clones and omits some. The sample holds about 89,000 clones, approximately 93% seen once. The receptor comes from a human donor in good health. This chain links TRBV4-2 with TRBJ2-1; a weak D match, TRBD1 (6 bases). The sample comprised T cells isolated from PBMCs. The CDR3 DNA reads TGTGCCAGCAGCCAAGACCTCAGTGGTTTGGGGGCAGGCAATGAGCAGTTCTTC. It yields the protein CASSQDLSGLGAGNEQFF.